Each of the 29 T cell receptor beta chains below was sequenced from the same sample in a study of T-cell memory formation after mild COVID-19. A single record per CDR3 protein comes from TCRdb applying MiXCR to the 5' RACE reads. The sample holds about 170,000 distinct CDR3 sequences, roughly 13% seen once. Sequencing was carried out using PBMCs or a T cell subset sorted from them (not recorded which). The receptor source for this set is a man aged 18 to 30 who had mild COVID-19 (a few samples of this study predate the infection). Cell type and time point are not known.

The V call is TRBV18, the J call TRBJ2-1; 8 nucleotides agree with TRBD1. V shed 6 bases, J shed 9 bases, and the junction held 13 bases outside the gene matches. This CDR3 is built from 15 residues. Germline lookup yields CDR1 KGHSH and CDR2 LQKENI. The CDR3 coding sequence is TGTGCCAGCTCCCAAGGACAGGGCGGAACCAGTGAGCAGTTCTTC. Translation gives CASSQGQGGTSEQFF.

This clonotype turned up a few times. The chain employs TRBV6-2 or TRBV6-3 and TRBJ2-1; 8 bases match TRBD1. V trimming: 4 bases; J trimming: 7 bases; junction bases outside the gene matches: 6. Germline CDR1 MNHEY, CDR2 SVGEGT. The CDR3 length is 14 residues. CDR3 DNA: TGTGCCAGCAGTTTACCCACAGGGGGTAATGAGCAGTTCTTC. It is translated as CASSLPTGGNEQFF.

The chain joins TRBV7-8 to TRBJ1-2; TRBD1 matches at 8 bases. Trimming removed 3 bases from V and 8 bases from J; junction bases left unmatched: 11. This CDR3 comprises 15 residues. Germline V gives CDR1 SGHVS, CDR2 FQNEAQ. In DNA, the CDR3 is TGTGCCAGCAGCTTCAGCCGGACAGGGAGCGGCGGCTACACCTTC. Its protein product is CASSFSRTGSGGYTF. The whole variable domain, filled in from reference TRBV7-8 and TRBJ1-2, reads GAGVSQSPRYKVAKRGQDVALRCDPISGHVSLFWYQQALGQGPEFLTYFQNEAQLDKSGLPSDRFFAERPEGSVSTLKIQRTQQEDSAVYLCASSFSRTGSGGYTFGSGTRLTVV.

This CDR3 reads CATAPLATNEKLFF. CDR3 nucleotide sequence: TGTGCCACCGCGCCCCTTGCAACTAATGAAAAACTGTTTTTT. The rearrangement links TRBV27 to TRBJ1-4; D is unresolved. The V end lost 10 bases, the J end lost 0 bases, and 12 bases lay between the germline ends. Germline loops: CDR1 MNHEY, CDR2 SMNVEV (reference sequence). The CDR3 contains 14 residues.

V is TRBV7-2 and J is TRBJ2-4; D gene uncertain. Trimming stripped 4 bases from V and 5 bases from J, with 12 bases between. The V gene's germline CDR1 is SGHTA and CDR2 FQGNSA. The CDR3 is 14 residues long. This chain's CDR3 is CASSYYIGQNIQYF. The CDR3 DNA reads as TGTGCCAGCAGCTACTACATCGGCCAAAACATTCAGTACTTC.

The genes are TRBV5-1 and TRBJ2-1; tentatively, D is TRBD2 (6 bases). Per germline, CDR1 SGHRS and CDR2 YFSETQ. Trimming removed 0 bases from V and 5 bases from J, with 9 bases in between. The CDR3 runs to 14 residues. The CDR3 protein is CASSLDSGNNEQFF. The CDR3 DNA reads TGCGCCAGCAGCTTGGATAGCGGAAACAATGAGCAGTTCTTC.

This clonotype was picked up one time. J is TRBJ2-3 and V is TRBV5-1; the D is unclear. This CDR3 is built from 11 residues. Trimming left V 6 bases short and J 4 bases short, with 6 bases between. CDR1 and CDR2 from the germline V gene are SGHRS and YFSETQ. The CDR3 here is CASNLPDTQYF. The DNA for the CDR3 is TGCGCCAGCAACCTTCCAGATACGCAGTATTTT. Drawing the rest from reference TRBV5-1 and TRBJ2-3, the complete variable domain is KAGVTQTPRYLIKTRGQQVTLSCSPISGHRSVSWYQQTPGQGLQFLFEYFSETQRNKGNFPGRFSGRQFSNSRSEMNVSTLELGDSALYLCASNLPDTQYFGPGTRLTVL.

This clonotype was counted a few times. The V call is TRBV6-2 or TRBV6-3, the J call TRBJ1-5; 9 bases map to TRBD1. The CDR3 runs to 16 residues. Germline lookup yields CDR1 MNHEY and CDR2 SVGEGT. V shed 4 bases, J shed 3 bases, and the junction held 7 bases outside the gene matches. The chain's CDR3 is CASSSTGTGINQPQHF. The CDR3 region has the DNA TGTGCCAGCAGTTCCACCGGGACAGGGATCAATCAGCCCCAGCATTTT.

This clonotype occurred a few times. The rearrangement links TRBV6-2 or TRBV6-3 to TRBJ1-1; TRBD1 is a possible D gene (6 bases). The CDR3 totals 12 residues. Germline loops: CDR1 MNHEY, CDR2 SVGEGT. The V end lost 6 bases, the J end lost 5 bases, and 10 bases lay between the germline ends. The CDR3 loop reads CASRQGWTEAFF. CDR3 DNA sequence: TGTGCCAGCAGACAGGGTTGGACTGAAGCTTTCTTT.

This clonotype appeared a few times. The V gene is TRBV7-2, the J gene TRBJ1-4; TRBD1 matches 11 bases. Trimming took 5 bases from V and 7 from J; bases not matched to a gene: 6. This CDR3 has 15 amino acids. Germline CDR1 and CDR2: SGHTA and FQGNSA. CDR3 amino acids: CASSISGTGGEKLFF. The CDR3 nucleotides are TGTGCCAGCAGCATATCCGGGACAGGGGGTGAAAAACTGTTTTTT.

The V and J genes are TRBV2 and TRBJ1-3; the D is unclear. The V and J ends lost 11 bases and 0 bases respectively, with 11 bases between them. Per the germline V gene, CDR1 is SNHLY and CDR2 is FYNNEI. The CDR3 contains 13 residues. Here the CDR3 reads CAAGGFSGNTIYF. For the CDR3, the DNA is TGTGCCGCAGGAGGGTTCTCTGGAAACACCATATATTTT.

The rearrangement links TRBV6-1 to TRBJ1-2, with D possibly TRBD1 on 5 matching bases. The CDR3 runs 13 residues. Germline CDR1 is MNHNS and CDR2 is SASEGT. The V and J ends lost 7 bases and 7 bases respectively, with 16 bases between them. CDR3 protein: CASTKDREGGYTF. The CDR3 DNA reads TGTGCCAGCACGAAAGACAGAGAAGGTGGCTACACCTTC.

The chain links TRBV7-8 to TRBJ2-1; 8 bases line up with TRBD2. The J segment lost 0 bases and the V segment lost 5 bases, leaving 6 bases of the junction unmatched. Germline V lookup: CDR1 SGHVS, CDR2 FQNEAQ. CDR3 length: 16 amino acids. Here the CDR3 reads CASSATSGSSYNEQFF. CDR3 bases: TGTGCCAGCAGCGCCACTAGCGGCAGCTCCTACAATGAGCAGTTCTTC.

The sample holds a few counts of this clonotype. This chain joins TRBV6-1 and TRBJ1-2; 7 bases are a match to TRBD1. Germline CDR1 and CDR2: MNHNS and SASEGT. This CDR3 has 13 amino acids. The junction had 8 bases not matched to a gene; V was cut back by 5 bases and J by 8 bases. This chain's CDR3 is CASSYDRARGYTF. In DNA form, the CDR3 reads TGTGCCAGCAGTTACGACAGGGCGCGGGGCTACACCTTC.

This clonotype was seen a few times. This chain's CDR3 is CASSFRQGGTDTQYF. CDR3 nucleotides: TGCGCCAGCAGCTTCCGTCAGGGCGGGACAGATACGCAGTATTTT. This chain links TRBV5-1 with TRBJ2-3, with D perhaps TRBD1 or TRBD2 (5 bases each). V gave up 2 bases and J gave up 3 bases, with 13 bases separating them. CDR1 is SGHRS, CDR2 YFSETQ, per germline. The CDR3 totals 15 residues. The whole variable domain, remainder taken from reference TRBV5-1 and TRBJ2-3, is KAGVTQTPRYLIKTRGQQVTLSCSPISGHRSVSWYQQTPGQGLQFLFEYFSETQRNKGNFPGRFSGRQFSNSRSEMNVSTLELGDSALYLCASSFRQGGTDTQYFGPGTRLTVL.

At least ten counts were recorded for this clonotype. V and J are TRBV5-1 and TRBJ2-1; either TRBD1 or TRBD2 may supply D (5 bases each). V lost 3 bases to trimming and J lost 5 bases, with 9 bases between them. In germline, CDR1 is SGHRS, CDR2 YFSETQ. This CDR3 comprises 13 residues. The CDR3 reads CASSWGPNNEQFF. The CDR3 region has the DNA TGCGCCAGCAGCTGGGGACCGAACAATGAGCAGTTCTTC.

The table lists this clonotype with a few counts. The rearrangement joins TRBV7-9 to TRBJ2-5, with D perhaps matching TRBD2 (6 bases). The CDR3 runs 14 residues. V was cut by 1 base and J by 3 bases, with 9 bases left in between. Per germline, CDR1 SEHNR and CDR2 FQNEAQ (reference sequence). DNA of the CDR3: TGTGCCAGCAGCTTAGGACTAGAGGAAGAGACCCAGTACTTC. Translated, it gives CASSLGLEEETQYF.

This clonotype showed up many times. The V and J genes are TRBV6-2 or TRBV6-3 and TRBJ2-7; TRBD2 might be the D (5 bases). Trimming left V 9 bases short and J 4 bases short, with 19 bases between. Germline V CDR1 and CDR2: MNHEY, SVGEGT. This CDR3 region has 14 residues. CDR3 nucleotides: TGTGCCAGTGGAGGATCCGGGCCAAATTACGAGCAGTACGTC. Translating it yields CASGGSGPNYEQYV.

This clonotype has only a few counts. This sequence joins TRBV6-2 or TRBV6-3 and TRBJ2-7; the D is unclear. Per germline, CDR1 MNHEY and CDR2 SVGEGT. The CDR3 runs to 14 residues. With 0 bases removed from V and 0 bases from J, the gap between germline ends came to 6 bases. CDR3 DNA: TGTGCCAGCAGTTACTCGGCGGCCTCCTACGAGCAGTACTTC. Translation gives CASSYSAASYEQYF.

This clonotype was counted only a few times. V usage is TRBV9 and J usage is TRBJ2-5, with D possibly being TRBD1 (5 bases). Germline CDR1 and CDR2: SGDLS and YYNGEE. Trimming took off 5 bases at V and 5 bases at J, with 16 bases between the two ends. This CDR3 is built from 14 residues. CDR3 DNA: TGTGCCAGCAGTGTCGGCCAGGGTGCCGAGACCCAGTACTTC. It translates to CASSVGQGAETQYF.

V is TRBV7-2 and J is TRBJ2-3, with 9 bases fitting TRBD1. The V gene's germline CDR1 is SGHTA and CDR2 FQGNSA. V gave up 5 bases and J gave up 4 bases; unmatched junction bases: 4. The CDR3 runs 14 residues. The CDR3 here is CASSPWTGADTQYF. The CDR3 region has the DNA TGTGCCAGCAGCCCCTGGACAGGGGCAGATACGCAGTATTTT.

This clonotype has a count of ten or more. As DNA, the CDR3 is TGTGCCAGCAGCCGTAGCGGGGGGGCCTACAATGAGCAGTTCTTC. It specifies CASSRSGGAYNEQFF. This rearrangement joins TRBV7-2 to TRBJ2-1, with 11 bases identical to TRBD2. The CDR3 consists of 15 residues. Losses at the gene ends were 5 bases for V and 2 bases for J; bases not matched to a gene: 2. Looked up from germline, CDR1 is SGHTA and CDR2 is FQGNSA. Supplemented by reference TRBV7-2 and TRBJ2-1, the full variable domain reads GAGVSQSPSNKVTEKGKDVELRCDPISGHTALYWYRQSLGQGLEFLIYFQGNSAPDKSGLPSDRFSAERTGGSVSTLTIQRTQQEDSAVYLCASSRSGGAYNEQFFGPGTRLTVL.

CDR3 residues: CSARNGRGNSYEQYV. The CDR3, as DNA: TGCAGTGCTAGAAACGGGCGGGGAAACTCCTACGAGCAGTACGTC. V usage is TRBV20-1 and J usage is TRBJ2-7; possibly TRBD2 for D (6 bases). Between the trimmed V and J ends, which lost 2 bases and 0 bases, there was a span of 14 bases. The CDR3 length is 15 residues. Germline-derived CDR1 and CDR2 are DFQATT and SNEGSKA (reference sequence).

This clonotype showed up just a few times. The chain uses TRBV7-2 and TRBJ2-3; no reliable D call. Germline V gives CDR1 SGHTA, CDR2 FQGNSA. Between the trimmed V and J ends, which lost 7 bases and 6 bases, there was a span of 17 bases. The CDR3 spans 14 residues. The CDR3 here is CASTLSRAADTQYF. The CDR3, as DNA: TGTGCCAGCACGCTTAGTAGGGCTGCGGATACGCAGTATTTT.

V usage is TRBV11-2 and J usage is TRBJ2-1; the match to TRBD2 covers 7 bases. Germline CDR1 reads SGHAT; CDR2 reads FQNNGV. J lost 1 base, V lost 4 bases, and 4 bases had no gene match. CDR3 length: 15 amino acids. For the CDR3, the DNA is TGTGCCAGCAGCTCGGCTAGCGGATCCTACAATGAGCAGTTCTTC. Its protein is CASSSASGSYNEQFF.

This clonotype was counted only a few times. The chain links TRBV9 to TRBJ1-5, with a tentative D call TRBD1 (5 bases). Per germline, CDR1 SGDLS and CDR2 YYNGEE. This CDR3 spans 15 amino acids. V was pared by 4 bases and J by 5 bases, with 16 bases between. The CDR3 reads CASSRGLGEDQPQHF. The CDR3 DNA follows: TGTGCCAGCAGCCGCGGGCTGGGGGAGGATCAGCCCCAGCATTTT.

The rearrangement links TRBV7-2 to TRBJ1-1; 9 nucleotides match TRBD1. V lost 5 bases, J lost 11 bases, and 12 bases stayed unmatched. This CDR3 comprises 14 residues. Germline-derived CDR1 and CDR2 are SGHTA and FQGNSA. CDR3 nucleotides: TGTGCCAGCAGCCTCCATAGCGGGGACAGGGACGCTTTCTTT. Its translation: CASSLHSGDRDAFF.

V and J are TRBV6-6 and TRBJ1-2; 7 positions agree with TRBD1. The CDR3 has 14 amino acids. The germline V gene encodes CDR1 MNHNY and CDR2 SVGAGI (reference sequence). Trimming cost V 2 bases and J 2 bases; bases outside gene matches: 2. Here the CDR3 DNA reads TGTGCCAGCAGTTACCTGACAGGGAACTATGGCTACACCTTC. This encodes CASSYLTGNYGYTF.

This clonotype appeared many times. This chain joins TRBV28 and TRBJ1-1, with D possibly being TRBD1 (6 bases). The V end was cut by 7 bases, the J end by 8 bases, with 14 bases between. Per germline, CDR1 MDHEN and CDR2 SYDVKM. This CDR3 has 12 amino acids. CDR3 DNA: TGTGCCAGCATCTCACCGGGGGGCGAAGCTTTCTTT. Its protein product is CASISPGGEAFF.